The present entry profiles one TCR beta chain with its context. Losses at the gene ends were 4 bases for V and 2 bases for J; bases not matched to a gene: 8. Germline V gives CDR1 PRHDT, CDR2 FYEKMQ (reference sequence). This CDR3 comprises 16 residues. These data belong to a study of blood T cell repertoires in COVID-19. Study-wide context: Material from acute and convalescent COVID-19 was sourced from the United States, Italy and Spain.

In the study's own analysis: The assay estimated nucleated cells by amplifying reference gene primers. Using immunoSEQ multiplex PCR, the repertoire was profiled, and TCRdb retains in-frame clones only, with some absent. The V and J calls and clone size are taken from that table; D and trimming were inferred from the DNA. Altogether under 140,000 clones are present, approximately 90% being singletons, with the ten largest covering around 4.8%. The sample comprised peripheral blood. The clonotype was recovered from a human donor in a cohort sampled during active COVID-19. V and J are TRBV13 and TRBJ2-3; the match to TRBD2 covers 8 bases. The CDR3 sequence is CASSYLLAGFTDTQYF. In DNA, the CDR3 is TGTGCCAGCAGCTACCTCCTAGCGGGCTTCACAGATACGCAGTATTTT.